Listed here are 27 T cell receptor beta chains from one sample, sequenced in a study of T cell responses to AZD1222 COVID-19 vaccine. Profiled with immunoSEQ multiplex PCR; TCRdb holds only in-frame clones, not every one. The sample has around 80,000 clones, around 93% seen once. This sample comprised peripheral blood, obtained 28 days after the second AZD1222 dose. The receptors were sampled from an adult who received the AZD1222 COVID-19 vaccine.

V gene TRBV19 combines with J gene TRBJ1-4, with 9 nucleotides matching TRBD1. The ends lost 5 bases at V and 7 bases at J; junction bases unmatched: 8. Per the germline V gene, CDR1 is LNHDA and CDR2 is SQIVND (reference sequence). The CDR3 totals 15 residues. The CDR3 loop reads CASSPQTGGAEKLFF. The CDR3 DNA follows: TGTGCCAGTAGTCCCCAGACAGGGGGAGCTGAAAAACTGTTTTTT.

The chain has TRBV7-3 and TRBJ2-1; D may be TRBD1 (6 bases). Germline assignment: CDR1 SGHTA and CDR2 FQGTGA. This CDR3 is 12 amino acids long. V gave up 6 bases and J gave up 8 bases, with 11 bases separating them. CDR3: CASSGGRDEQFF. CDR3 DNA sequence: TGTGCCAGCAGTGGGGGCCGGGATGAGCAGTTCTTC.

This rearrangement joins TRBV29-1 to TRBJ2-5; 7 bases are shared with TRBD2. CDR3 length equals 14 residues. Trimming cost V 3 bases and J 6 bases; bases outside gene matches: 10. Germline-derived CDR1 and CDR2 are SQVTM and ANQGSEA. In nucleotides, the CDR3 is TGCAGCGTTGATGAGAGACTAGCCGGGAAGACCCAGTACTTC. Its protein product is CSVDERLAGKTQYF.

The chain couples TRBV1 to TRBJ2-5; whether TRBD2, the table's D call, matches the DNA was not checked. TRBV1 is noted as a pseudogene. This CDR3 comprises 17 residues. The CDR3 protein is CTSSPRFYREGKETQYF. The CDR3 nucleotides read TGCACCAGCAGCCCAAGATTTTACAGGGAGGGCAAAGAGACCCAGTACTTC.

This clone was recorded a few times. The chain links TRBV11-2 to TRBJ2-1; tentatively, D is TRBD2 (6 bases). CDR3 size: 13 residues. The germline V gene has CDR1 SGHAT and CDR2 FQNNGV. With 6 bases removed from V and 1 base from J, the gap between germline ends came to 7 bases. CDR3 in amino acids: CASREGSYNEQFF. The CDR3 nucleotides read TGTGCCAGCAGGGAGGGTTCCTACAATGAGCAGTTCTTC.

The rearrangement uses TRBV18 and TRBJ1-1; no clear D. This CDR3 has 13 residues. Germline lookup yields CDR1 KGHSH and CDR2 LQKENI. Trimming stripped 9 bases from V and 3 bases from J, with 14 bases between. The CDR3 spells CASFSLMDTEAFF. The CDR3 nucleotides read TGTGCCAGTTTCTCTCTCATGGACACTGAAGCTTTCTTT.

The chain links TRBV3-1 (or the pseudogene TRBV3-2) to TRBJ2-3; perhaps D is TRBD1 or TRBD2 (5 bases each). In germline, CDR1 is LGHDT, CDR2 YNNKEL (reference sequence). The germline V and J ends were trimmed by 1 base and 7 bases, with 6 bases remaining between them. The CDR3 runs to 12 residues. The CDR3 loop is CASSQGGNTQYF. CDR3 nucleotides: TGTGCCAGCAGCCAAGGGGGGAATACGCAGTATTTT.

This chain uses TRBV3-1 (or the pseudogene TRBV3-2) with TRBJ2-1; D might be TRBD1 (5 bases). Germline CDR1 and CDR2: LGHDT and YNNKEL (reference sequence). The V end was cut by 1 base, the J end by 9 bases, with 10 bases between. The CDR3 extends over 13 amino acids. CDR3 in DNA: TGTGCCAGCAGCCAAGGGGGCTACGGTGAGCAGTTCTTC. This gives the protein CASSQGGYGEQFF.

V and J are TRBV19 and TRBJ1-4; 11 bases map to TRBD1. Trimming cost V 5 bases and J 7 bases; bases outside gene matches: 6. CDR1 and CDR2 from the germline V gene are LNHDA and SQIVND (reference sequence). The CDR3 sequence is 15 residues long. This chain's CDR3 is CASSPPGQGGEKLFF. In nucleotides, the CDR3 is TGTGCCAGTAGTCCCCCGGGACAGGGGGGTGAAAAACTGTTTTTT.

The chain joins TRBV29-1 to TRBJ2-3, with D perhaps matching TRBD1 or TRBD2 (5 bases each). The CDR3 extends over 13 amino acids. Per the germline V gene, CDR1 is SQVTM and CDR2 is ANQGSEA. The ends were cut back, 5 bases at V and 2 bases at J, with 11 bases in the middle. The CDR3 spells CSVLGEITDTQYF. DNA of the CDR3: TGCAGCGTTCTGGGGGAGATCACAGATACGCAGTATTTT.

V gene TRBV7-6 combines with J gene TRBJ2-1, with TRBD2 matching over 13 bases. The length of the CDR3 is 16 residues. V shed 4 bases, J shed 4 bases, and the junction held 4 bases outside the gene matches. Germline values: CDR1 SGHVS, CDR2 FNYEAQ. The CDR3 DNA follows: TGTGCCAGCAGCTCCCTGACTAGCGGGAGGTACAATGAGCAGTTCTTC. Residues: CASSSLTSGRYNEQFF.

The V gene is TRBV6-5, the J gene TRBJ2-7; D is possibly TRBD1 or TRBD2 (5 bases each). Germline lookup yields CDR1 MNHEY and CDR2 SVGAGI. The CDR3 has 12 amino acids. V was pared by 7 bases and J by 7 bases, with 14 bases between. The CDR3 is CASILGVTEQYF. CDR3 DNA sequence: TGTGCCAGCATCCTGGGGGTGACAGAGCAGTACTTC.

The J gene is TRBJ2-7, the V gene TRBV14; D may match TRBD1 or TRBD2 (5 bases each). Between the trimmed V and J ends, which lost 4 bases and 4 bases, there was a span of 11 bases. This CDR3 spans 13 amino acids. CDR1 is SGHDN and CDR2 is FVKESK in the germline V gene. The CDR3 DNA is TGTGCCAGCAGCCCCATGTGGGGGTACGAGCAGTACTTC. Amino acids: CASSPMWGYEQYF.

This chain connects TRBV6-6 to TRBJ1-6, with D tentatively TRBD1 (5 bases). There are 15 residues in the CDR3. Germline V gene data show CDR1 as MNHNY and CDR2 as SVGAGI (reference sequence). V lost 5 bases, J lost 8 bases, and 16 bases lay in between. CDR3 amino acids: CASSPWRGNDSPLHF. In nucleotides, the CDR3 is TGTGCCAGCAGTCCCTGGCGGGGGAACGATTCACCCCTCCACTTT.

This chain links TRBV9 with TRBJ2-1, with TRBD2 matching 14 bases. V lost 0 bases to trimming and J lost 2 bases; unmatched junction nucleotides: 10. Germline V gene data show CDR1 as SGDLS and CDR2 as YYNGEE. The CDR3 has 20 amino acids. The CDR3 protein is CASSVGEGTSGSRAYNEQFF. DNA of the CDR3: TGTGCCAGCAGCGTAGGCGAAGGGACTAGCGGGAGTAGGGCCTACAATGAGCAGTTCTTC.

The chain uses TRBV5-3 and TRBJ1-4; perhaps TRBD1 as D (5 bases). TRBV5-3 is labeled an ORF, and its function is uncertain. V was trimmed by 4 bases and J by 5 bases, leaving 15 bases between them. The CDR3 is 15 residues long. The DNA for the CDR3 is TGTGCCAGAAGCGTGCCATGGGGGGGAAATGAAAAACTGTTTTTT. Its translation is CARSVPWGGNEKLFF.

This chain's CDR3 is CASSNGNGGNQPQHF. The CDR3 nucleotides read TGTGCCAGCTCAAATGGGAACGGTGGCAATCAGCCCCAGCATTTT. This chain connects TRBV18 to TRBJ1-5; no definite D call. The CDR3 is 15 residues long. V dropped 5 bases and J dropped 2 bases, with 13 bases sitting between them. In germline, CDR1 is KGHSH, CDR2 LQKENI.

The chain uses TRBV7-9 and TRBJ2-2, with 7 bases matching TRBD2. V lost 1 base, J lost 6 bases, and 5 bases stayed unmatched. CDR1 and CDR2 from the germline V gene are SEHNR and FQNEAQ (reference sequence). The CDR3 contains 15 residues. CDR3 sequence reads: CASSLGTSFAGELFF. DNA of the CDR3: TGTGCCAGCAGCTTAGGGACTAGTTTTGCCGGGGAGCTGTTTTTT.

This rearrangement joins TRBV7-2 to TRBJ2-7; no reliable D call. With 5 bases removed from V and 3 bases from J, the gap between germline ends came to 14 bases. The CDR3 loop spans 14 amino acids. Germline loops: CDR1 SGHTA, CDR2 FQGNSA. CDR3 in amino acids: CASSHGLRGYEQYF. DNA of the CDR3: TGTGCCAGCAGCCACGGATTAAGAGGCTACGAGCAGTACTTC.

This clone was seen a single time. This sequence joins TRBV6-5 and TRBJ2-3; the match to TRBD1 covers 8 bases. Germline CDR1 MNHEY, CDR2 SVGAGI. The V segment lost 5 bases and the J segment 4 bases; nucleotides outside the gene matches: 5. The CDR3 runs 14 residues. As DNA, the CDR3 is TGTGCCAGCAGTCAAACAGGGGGTCCAGATACGCAGTATTTT. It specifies CASSQTGGPDTQYF.

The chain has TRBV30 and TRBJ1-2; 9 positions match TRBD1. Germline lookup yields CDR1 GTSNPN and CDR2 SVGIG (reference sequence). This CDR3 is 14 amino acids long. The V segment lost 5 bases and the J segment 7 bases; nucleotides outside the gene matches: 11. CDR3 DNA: TGTGCCTGGGGCCGGGACAGGGCTTTGGTTGGCTACACCTTC. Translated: CAWGRDRALVGYTF.

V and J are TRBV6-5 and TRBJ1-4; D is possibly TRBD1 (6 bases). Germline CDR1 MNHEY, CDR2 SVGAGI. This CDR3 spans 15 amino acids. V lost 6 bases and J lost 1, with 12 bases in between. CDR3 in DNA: TGTGCCAGCAGGCCTAGGGGGATAACTAATGAAAAACTGTTTTTT. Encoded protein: CASRPRGITNEKLFF.

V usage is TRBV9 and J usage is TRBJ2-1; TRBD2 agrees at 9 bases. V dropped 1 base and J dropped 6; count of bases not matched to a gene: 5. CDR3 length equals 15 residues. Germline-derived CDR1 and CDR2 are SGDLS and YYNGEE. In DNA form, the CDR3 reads TGTGCCAGCAGCGTACCGGGACTAGCATCCAATGAGCAGTTCTTC. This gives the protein CASSVPGLASNEQFF. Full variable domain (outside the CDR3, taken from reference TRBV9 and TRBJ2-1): DSGVTQTPKHLITATGQRVTLRCSPRSGDLSVYWYQQSLDQGLQFLIQYYNGEERAKGNILERFSAQQFPDLHSELNLSSLELGDSALYFCASSVPGLASNEQFFGPGTRLTVL.

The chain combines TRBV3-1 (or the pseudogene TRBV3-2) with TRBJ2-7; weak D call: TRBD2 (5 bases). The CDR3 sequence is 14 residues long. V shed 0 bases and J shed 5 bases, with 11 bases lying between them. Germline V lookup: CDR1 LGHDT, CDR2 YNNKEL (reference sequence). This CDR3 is CASSQEGTGNEQYF. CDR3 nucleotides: TGTGCCAGCAGCCAAGAAGGAACGGGGAACGAGCAGTACTTC.

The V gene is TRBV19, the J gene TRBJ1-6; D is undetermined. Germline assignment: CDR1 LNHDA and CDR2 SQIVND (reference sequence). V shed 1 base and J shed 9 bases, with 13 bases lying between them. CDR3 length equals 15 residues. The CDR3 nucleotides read TGTGCCAGTAGTATAGTGGCCGGGGTCGGTTCACCCCTCCACTTT. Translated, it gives CASSIVAGVGSPLHF.

As DNA, the CDR3 is TGTGCCAGCAGCGGGACAGCCAGGGATTCACCCCTCCACTTT. It codes for CASSGTARDSPLHF. V usage is TRBV2 and J usage is TRBJ1-6; 7 nucleotides agree with TRBD1. Germline assignment: CDR1 SNHLY and CDR2 FYNNEI. Trimming cost V 6 bases and J 8 bases; bases outside gene matches: 7. The CDR3 has 14 amino acids.

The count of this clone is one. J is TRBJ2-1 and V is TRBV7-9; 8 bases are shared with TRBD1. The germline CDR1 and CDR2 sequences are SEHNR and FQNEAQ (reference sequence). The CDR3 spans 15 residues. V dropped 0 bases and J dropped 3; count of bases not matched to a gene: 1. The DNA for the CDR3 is TGTGCCAGCAGCTTAGCGACAGGGGTCTACAATGAGCAGTTCTTC. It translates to CASSLATGVYNEQFF.